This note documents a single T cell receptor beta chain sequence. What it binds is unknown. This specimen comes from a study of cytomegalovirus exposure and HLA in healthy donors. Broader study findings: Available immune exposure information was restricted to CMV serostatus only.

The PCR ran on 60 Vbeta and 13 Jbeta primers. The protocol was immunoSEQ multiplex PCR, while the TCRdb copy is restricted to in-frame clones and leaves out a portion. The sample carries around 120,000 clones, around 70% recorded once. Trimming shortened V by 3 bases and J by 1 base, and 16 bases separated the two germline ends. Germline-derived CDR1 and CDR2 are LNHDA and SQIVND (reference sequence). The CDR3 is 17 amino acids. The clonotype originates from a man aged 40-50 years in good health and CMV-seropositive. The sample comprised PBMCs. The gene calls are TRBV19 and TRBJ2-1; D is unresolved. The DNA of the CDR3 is TGTGCCAGTAGTATGCGGTCCTTCGCACAATCCTACAATGAGCAGTTCTTC. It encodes CASSMRSFAQSYNEQFF.